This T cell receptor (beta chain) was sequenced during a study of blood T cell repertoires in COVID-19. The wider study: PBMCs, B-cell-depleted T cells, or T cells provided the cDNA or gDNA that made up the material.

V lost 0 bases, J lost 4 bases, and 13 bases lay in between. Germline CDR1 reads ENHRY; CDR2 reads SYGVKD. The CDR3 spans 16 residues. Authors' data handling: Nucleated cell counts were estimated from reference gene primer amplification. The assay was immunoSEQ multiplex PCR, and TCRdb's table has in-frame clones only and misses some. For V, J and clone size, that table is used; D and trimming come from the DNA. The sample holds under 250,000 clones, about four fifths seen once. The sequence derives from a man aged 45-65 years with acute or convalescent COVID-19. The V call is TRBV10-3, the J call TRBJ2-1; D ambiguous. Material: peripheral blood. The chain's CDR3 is CAISESVSVMYNEQFF. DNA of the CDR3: TGTGCCATCAGTGAGTCGGTTTCGGTTATGTACAATGAGCAGTTCTTC.